Reported below is one T cell receptor beta chain. Its antigen specificity is not known. Qualities for individual bases were not recorded, and no much larger clone is one base off. The cohort comprised hundreds of healthy bone marrow donors. At the time of sampling, all cohort members were nominally healthy, though unrecorded immune exposures were likely present. The donor was CMV seronegative and was included in the group of hundreds of seronegative cohort members. Each donor provided a peripheral blood sample, and peripheral blood mononuclear cells were used for TCR beta sequencing. Genomic DNA extraction from the blood cell samples was performed with the Qiagen DNeasy Blood Extraction Kit. These data are taken from a study of cytomegalovirus exposure and HLA in healthy donors (dated by TCRdb to the late 2010s). Concerning the study at large: An earlier analysis of approximately 640 of the donors reported roughly 270 Gb of sequence data and roughly 110 million unique TCR beta sequences from around 200 million T cells. An early release covering roughly 580 HLA-typed donors comprised 250 to 350 gigabases of sequencing data and around 86 million unique TCR sequences. The genetic ancestry cluster associated with self-reported Caucasian donors included 81% of the 350 to 500 genotyped donors. The study aimed to test whether cataloging public T cell receptors could reveal signatures of past pathogen exposure. The study used immunosequencing to profile the T cell repertoires of approximately 690 subjects and linked those repertoires to cytomegalovirus serostatus. In addition to the first cohort of 666 subjects, a separate validation cohort of around 110 different subjects was used. To predict cytomegalovirus infection status, the study brought together high-throughput TCR immunosequencing, statistical association of individual TCRs with disease status, and machine learning. In a later analysis, previously published TCR beta repertoires from 550 to 700 donors were re-analyzed and high-resolution HLA genotyping was added so that TCR occurrence patterns could be studied. In the later analysis, no new phenotypic data were used to find candidate immune exposures; instead, reliance was placed on TCR beta sequences and their occurrence across donors. To decide whether each TCR beta V gene segment behaved as functional or pseudogenic, an earlier analysis of approximately 590 of the donors relied on high-throughput TCR beta sequencing. Alongside the repertoire data, information on donor age, sex, ethnicity and CMV serostatus was compiled. A later genetic analysis used genome-wide SNP genotypes for about three fifths of the 666 donors, treating that subset as a discovery cohort. Every discovery cohort repertoire had been produced on one sequencing platform. HLA typing included class I and class II loci at four-digit resolution. The number of donors typed differed by locus, with about 620-630 for A, B, C, DRB1 and DQB1, 522 for DQA1, some 570 for DPA1, and roughly 450 for DPB1. Four to six DR-DQ haplotypes were handled as single units for association and clustering, since linkage in the cohort was strong. On average, roughly 200,000 unique TCR beta nucleotide sequences were sequenced per donor among 300 to 500 genotyped donors of the cohort, with roughly 18% of those sequences being non-productive.

Findings and caveats that apply to the study as a whole: Correlated functional status among segregating V segments might be attributable to linkage disequilibrium, but an unknown experimental factor could not be ruled out. A cluster of highly shared sequence variants was judged likely to represent a technical artifact of the sequencing pipeline. Sequencing depth was assumed to be roughly uniform across donors in the presence/absence analyses, though that assumption may not hold. Over 15 rarely observed V segments, including chromosome 9 orphons, were excluded from the earlier analysis of approximately 500 of the donors because counts were too low. A further reported finding was that TCR beta sequences accurately predicted the HLA-A and HLA-B alleles for most subjects in the first cohort. Because HLA typing was unavailable for some donors at each locus, only the typed subset was used in association tests. Some IMGT-functional V segments, including TRBV6-2 and TRBV6-3, could not be distinguished by the 87-base-pair reads and were therefore excluded. The authors suggested that the approach could potentially be extended to other disease states and immunological phenotypes. When HLA alleles, especially DR and DQ, strongly co-occurred, TCR associations were difficult to assign to individual alleles. In a later analysis, TCR association rates were found to vary across HLA loci, with the most associated TCRs seen for DRB1 alleles and the fewest for HLA-C alleles. In a later genetic analysis, fewer N-insertions in productive TCRs were reported among donors in an Asian-associated ancestry cluster than the roughly 640-donor mean. A total of 164 TCR beta chains were listed by the study as associated with cytomegalovirus. The classifier was reported to diagnose cytomegalovirus status with high specificity and sensitivity in both the original and validation cohorts. The only immune exposure information available for the cohort was CMV serostatus. An earlier analysis of around 500 of the donors showed that most TCR beta V segments appeared in productive rearrangements either about 87% or about 30% of the time, which broadly matched IMGT annotations. The cohort was sequenced for TCR beta chains only, and without alpha or paired-chain data the features that could be detected were limited. While some public TCRs were present in many individuals, most TCR sequences turned up only very rarely across donors. A later analysis reported that several top co-occurrence clusters appeared linked to parvovirus B19, influenza, CMV and Epstein-Barr virus. A later genetic analysis associated a missense DCLRE1C variant with V-gene and J-gene trimming of TCR beta chains, and an independent cohort replicated the association. In a later analysis, most CMV-associated TCR beta chains were found to appear HLA-restricted, with HLA associations seemingly driven largely by CMV exposure. A few of the identified cytomegalovirus-associated TCR beta chains were confirmed in vitro to be specific for cytomegalovirus antigens. A later analysis associated some 17,000 TCR beta sequences with specific HLA alleles at a false discovery rate of 0.05. A later analysis found that HLA-associated TCR beta chains were more clonally expanded and had lower generation probabilities than equally common non-associated chains.

The method behind the library was the immunoSEQ multiplex PCR assay. A mixture of 60 forward primers for TCR Vbeta segments and 13 reverse primers for TCR Jbeta segments was used in the multiplex PCR. A multiplex PCR assay on genomic DNA amplified the CDR3 region of rearranged TCR beta genes. On the Illumina HiSeq System, the amplified TCR beta libraries were sequenced as 87-base-pair reads. The published analysis was carried out like this. Across the 670 or so repertoires, a later analysis counted some 80 million unique TCR beta chains, around 11 million of which were shared by at least two donors. Raw reads were error-corrected and collapsed into unique sequences with a nearest-neighbor algorithm that merged closely related sequences to remove PCR and sequencing errors. To assign V, D and J gene segments, CDR3 sequences were aligned to IMGT reference sequences. For a sequence to be retained, a match of at least six nucleotides was required to both a V gene segment and a J gene segment. Rearrangements were called productive when the CDR3 lacked stop codons and stayed in frame with V and J; all others were non-productive. CDR3 was defined by IMGT convention, running from the second conserved V-encoded cysteine to the conserved J-encoded phenylalanine. The earlier analysis of some 540 of the donors excluded any sequence lacking an unambiguous match to a single V gene segment. An earlier analysis of 587 of the donors called V segments functional above 56.7% productive rearrangements and segregating when the between-donor standard deviation exceeded 5%. A statistical classification framework was developed to diagnose cytomegalovirus status using the catalog of TCR beta chain sequences. In a later analysis, TCR nucleotide sequences were compared against IMGT/GENE-DB human TR gene sequences so that V and J genes could be assigned. A later analysis assigned CDR3 sequences and most-parsimonious VDJ recombination scenarios with the TCRdist pipeline. In a later analysis, each TCR beta chain was defined by its CDR3 amino acid sequence together with its V-gene family, and reads lacking a unique V-gene family were excluded. A later analysis removed nearly 600 highly shared, low-generation-probability nucleotide sequences to deal with suspected cross-contamination and a sequencing artifact. In a later analysis, a clonal expansion index was calculated for each public chain from normalized within-repertoire ranks of inferred template counts. In a later analysis, generation probabilities were computed with a VDJ recombination model fitted to out-of-frame rearrangements, and the resulting probabilities were checked against IGoR. In a later analysis, hypergeometric tests were used to score TCR-TCR, TCR-HLA and TCR-CMV co-occurrence, with a repertoire-size bias correction applied to TCR pairs. To estimate false discovery rates, a later analysis permuted the HLA or CMV assignments 20 times. In a later analysis, co-occurring TCRs were grouped with DBSCAN, and TCRdist sequence similarity was added when clustering was performed within HLA-allele-positive subsets. Repertoires with fewer than 30,000 or more than 120,000 public chains, plus five repertoires with anomalous nucleotide sharing, were excluded from co-occurrence clustering. TCRdb carries this immuneACCESS record with in-frame sequences only. Its versions omit some clonotypes, under half of them owing to an unresolved V gene in the studies checked, with the rest unexplained. The DNA gave D and trimming, while V, J and clone size come from that table. The sample table lists 140,000 or so clones, around 75% of them with a count of one. Under 3.5% of the sample lies in the top ten.

V is cut by 10 bases and J by 3 bases, and the space between the germline ends is 13 bases. The CDR3, from cysteine to phenylalanine, totals 13 residues. Kept here is only the CDR3 DNA, which spans 39 bases and is read in frame from base 1. The germline V gene sets CDR1 to SNHLY and CDR2 to FYNNEI. The specimen sequenced was PBMCs. The V gene is TRBV2 and the J gene is TRBJ2-1; the D gene is perhaps TRBD2, from 5 matching bases. This clonotype originated in a woman aged 25-40 years in good health and CMV-seronegative. The nucleotide sequence is TGTGCCACCAGAGCGGAATACTACAATGAGCAGTTCTTC. It is translated as CATRAEYYNEQFF.